This record concerns one TCR beta chain sequence. Its antigen is not identified. This sample is drawn from a study of beta chain features in type 1 diabetes. Study-wide results and limits: For TCRB rearrangement, an influence of HLA type remained unresolved here.

Since all of the isolated RNA was reverse transcribed, expressed TCRB transcripts were what got sequenced. TCRdb keeps only in-frame clones here, not all; method: immunoSEQ multiplex PCR. The sample lists around 450,000 clones, about an eighth occurring once. What was sequenced was naive CD4+ T cells from blood. The TCR sequence derives from a woman between 18 and 29 years old in good health.

The CDR3 loop is CSGRTGWETQYF. The CDR3 bases are TGCAGCGGGAGGACAGGGTGGGAGACCCAGTACTTC. This chain uses TRBV29-1 with TRBJ2-5, with 8 bases aligning to TRBD1. The CDR3 spans 12 residues. The germline CDR1 and CDR2 sequences are SQVTM and ANQGSEA. J lost 5 bases, V lost 7 bases, and 6 bases had no gene match.